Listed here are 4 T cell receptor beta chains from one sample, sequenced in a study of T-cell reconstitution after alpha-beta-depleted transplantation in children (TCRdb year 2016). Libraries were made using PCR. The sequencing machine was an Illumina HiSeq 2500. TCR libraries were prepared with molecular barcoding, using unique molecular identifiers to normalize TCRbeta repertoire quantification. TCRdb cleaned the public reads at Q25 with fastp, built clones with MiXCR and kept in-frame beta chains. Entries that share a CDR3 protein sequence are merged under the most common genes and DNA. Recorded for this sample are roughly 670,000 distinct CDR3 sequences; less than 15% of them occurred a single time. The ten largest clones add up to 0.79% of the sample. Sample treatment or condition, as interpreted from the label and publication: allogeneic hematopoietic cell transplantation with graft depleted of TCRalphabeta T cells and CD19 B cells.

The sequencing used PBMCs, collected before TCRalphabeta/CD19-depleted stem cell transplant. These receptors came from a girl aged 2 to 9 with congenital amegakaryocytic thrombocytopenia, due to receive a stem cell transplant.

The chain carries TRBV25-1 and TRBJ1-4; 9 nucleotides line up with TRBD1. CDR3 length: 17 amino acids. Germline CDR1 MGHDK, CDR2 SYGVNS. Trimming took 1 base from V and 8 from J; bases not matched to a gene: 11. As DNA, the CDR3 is TGTGCCAGCAGTGAATTAGCGGGACAGGGCCCTGACGAAAAACTGTTTTTT. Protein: CASSELAGQGPDEKLFF.

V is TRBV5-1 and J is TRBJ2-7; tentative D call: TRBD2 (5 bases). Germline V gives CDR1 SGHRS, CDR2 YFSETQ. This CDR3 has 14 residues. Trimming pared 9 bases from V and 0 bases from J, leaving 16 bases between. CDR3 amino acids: CATSDFLSSYEQYF. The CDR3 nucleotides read TGCGCCACTTCGGACTTCCTGAGCTCCTACGAGCAGTACTTC. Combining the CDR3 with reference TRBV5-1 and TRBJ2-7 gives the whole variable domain KAGVTQTPRYLIKTRGQQVTLSCSPISGHRSVSWYQQTPGQGLQFLFEYFSETQRNKGNFPGRFSGRQFSNSRSEMNVSTLELGDSALYLCATSDFLSSYEQYFGPGTRLTVT.

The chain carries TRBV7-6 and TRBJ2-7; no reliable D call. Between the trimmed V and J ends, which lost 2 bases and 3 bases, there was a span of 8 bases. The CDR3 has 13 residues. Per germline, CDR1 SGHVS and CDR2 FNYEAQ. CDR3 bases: TGTGCCAGCAGCTTAAAAGACCACTACGAGCAGTACTTC. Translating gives CASSLKDHYEQYF.

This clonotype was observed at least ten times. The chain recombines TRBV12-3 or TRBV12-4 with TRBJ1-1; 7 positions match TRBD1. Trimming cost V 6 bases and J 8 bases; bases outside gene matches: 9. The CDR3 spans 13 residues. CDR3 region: CASRYRDSGEAFF. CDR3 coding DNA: TGTGCCAGCAGGTACCGGGACAGCGGAGAAGCTTTCTTT.